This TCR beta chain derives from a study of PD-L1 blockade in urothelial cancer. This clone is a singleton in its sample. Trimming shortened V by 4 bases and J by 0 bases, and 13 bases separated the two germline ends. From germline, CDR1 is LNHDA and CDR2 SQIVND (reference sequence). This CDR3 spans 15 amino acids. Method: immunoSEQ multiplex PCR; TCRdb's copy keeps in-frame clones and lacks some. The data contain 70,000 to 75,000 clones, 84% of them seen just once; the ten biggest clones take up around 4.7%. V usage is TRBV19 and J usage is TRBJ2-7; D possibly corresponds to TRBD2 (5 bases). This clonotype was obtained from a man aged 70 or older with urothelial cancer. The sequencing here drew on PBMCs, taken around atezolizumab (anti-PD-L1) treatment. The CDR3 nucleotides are TGTGCCAGTAGTAGAACGGACGGAGGCTCCTACGAGCAGTACTTC. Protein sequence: CASSRTDGGSYEQYF.